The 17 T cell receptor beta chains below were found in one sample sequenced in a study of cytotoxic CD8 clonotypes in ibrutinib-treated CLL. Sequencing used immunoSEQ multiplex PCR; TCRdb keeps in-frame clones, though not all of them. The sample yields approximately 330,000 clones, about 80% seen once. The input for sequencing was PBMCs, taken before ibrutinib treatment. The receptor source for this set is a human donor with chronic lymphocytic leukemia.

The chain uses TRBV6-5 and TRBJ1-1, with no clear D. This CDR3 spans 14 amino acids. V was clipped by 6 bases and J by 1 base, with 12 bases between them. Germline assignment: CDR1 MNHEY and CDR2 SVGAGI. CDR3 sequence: CASRKHGQNTEAFF. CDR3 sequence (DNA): TGTGCCAGCAGAAAACACGGCCAGAACACTGAAGCTTTCTTT.

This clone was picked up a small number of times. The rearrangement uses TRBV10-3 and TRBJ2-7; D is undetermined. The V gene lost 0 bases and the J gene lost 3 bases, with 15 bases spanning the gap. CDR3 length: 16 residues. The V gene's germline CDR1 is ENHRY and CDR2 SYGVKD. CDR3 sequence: CAISESGGRTFYEQYF. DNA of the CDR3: TGTGCCATCAGTGAGTCCGGCGGACGTACCTTCTACGAGCAGTACTTC.

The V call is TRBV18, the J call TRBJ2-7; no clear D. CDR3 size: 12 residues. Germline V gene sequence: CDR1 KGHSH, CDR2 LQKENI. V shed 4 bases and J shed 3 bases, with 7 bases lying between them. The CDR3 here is CASSQTNYEQYF. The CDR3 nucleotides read TGTGCCAGCTCACAAACCAACTACGAGCAGTACTTC.

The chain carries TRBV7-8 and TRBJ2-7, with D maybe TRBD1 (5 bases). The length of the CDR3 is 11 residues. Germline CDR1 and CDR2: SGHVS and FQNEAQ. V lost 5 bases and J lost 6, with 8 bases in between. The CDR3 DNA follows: TGTGCCAGCAGCCAGGGCCCCGAGCAGTACTTC. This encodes CASSQGPEQYF. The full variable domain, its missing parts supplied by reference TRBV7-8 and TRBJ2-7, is GAGVSQSPRYKVAKRGQDVALRCDPISGHVSLFWYQQALGQGPEFLTYFQNEAQLDKSGLPSDRFFAERPEGSVSTLKIQRTQQEDSAVYLCASSQGPEQYFGPGTRLTVT.

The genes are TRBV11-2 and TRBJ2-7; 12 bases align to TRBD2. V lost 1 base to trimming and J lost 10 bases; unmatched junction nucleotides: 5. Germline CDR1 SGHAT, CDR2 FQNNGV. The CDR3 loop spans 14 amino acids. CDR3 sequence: CASSLGLAGGGQYF. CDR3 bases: TGTGCCAGCAGCTTAGGCCTAGCGGGAGGGGGACAGTACTTC.

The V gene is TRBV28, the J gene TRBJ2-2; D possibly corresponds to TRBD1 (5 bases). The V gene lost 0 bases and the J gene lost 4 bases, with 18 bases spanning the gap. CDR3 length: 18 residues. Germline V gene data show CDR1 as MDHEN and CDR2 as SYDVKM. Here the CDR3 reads CASSLWSGPRGFTGELFF. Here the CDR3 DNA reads TGTGCCAGCAGTTTATGGTCAGGGCCCCGCGGTTTCACCGGGGAGCTGTTTTTT. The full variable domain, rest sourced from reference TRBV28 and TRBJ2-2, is DVKVTQSSRYLVKRTGEKVFLECVQDMDHENMFWYRQDPGLGLRLIYFSYDVKMKEKGDIPEGYSVSREKKERFSLILESASTNQTSMYLCASSLWSGPRGFTGELFFGEGSRLTVL.

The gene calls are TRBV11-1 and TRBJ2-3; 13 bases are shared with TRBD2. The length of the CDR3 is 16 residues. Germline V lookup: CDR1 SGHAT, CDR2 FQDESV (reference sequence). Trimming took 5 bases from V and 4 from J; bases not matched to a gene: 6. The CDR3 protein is CASSITSGRASDTQYF. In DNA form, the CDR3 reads TGTGCCAGCAGCATCACTAGCGGGAGGGCCTCAGATACGCAGTATTTT.

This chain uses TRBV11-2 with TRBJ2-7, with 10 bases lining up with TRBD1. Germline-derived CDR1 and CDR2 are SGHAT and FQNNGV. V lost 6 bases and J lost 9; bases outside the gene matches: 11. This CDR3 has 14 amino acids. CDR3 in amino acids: CASSQVGTGERQYF. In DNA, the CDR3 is TGTGCCAGCAGTCAAGTGGGGACAGGGGAGAGGCAGTACTTC.

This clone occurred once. In nucleotides, the CDR3 is TGTGCCAGCAAGGGCGGGTTAGCCTACGAGCAGTACTTC. Translation: CASKGGLAYEQYF. The chain has TRBV6-5 and TRBJ2-7; maybe TRBD2 (5 bases). V gave up 7 bases and J gave up 2 bases, with 12 bases separating them. Germline loops: CDR1 MNHEY, CDR2 SVGAGI. This CDR3 has 13 amino acids.

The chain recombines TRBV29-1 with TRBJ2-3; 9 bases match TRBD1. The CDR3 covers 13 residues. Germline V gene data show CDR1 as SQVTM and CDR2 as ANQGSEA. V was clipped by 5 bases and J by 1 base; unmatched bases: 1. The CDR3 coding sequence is TGCAGCGTTCGGGACAGGGGCACAGATACGCAGTATTTT. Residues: CSVRDRGTDTQYF.

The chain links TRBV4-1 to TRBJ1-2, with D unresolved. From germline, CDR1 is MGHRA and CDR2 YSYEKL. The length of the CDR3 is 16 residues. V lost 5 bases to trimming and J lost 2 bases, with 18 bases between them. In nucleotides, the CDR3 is TGCGCCAGCAGCTCCCCCGGTCGGGGAAAGAACTATGGCTACACCTTC. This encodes CASSSPGRGKNYGYTF.

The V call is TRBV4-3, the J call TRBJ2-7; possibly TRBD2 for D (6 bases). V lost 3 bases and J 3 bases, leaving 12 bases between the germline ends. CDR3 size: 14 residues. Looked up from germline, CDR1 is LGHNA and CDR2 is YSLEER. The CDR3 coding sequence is TGCGCCAGCAGCCAGGAGCGGGCTAACTACGAGCAGTACTTC. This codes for CASSQERANYEQYF.

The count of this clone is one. DNA of the CDR3: TGTGCCAGCAGCTCTGACGGGCCCACCTACAATGAGCAGTTCTTC. Translating gives CASSSDGPTYNEQFF. This rearrangement joins TRBV5-5 to TRBJ2-1, with D unclear. The germline V gene encodes CDR1 SGHKS and CDR2 YYEKEE (reference sequence). V shed 3 bases and J shed 2 bases, with 12 bases lying between them. The CDR3 extends over 15 amino acids. Supplemented by reference TRBV5-5 and TRBJ2-1, the full variable domain reads DAGVTQSPTHLIKTRGQQVTLRCSPISGHKSVSWYQQVLGQGPQFIFQYYEKEERGRGNFPDRFSARQFPNYSSELNVNALLLGDSALYLCASSSDGPTYNEQFFGPGTRLTVL.

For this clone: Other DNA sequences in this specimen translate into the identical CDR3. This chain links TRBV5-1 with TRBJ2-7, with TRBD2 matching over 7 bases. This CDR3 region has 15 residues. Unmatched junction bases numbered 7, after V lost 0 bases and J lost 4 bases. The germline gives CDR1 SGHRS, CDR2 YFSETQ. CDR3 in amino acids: CASSLGLADAYEQYF. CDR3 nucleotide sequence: TGCGCCAGCAGCTTGGGACTAGCTGACGCATACGAGCAGTACTTC.

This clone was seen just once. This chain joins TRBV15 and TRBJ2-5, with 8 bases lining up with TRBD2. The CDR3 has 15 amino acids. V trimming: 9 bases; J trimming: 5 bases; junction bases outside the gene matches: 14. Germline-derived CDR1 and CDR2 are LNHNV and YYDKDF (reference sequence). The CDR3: CATATASGRLETQYF. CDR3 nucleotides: TGTGCCACGGCAACAGCTAGCGGGCGTTTGGAGACCCAGTACTTC.

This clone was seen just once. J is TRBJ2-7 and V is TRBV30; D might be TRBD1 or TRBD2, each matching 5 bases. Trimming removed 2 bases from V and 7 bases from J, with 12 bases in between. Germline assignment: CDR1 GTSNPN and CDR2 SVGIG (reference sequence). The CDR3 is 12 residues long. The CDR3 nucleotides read TGTGCCTGGAGTAGGGACCTGAGAGAGCAGTACTTC. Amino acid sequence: CAWSRDLREQYF.

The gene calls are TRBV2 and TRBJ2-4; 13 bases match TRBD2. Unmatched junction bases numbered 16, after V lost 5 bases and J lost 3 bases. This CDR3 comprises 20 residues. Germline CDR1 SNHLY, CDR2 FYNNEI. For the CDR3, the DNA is TGTGCCAGCAGTTCAGGGACTAGCGGGATTACTCGCGGGGGCAAAAACATTCAGTACTTC. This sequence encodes CASSSGTSGITRGGKNIQYF.